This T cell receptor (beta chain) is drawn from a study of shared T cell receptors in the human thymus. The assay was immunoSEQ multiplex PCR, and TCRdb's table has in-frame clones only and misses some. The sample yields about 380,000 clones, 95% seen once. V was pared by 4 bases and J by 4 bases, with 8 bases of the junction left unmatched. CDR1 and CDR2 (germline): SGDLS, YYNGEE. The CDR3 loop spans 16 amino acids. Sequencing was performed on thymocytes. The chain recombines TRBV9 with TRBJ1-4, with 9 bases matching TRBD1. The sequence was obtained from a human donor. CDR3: CASSPRQGVRNEKLFF. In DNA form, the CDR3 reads TGTGCCAGCAGCCCACGACAGGGGGTCCGTAATGAAAAACTGTTTTTT. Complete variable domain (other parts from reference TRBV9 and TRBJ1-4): DSGVTQTPKHLITATGQRVTLRCSPRSGDLSVYWYQQSLDQGLQFLIQYYNGEERAKGNILERFSAQQFPDLHSELNLSSLELGDSALYFCASSPRQGVRNEKLFFGSGTQLSVL.